Below are 26 T cell receptor beta chains sequenced from a single sample in a study of beta chain features in type 1 diabetes. Study-level points and caveats: All four CD4+ subsets of Type 1 diabetes patients contained TCRB CDR3s that were moderately but significantly shorter.

Expressed TCRB transcripts were sequenced because the entire RNA isolate underwent reverse transcription. Generated by immunoSEQ multiplex PCR, the TCRdb table keeps only in-frame clones and is missing some. The profile shows approximately 250,000 clones, roughly 16% of them singletons. The antigens of these receptors remain unknown. Sequencing used naive CD4+ T cells from blood. The source is a man aged 25-40 years with type 1 diabetes.

This clone was detected a few times. The chain has TRBV7-2 and TRBJ2-3; D perhaps matches TRBD1 (6 bases). From germline, CDR1 is SGHTA and CDR2 FQGNSA. The CDR3 is 14 amino acids. The V and J ends lost 5 bases and 3 bases respectively, with 12 bases between them. The chain's CDR3 is CASSTRQATDTQYF. Written as DNA, the CDR3 is TGTGCCAGCAGCACGCGACAGGCTACAGATACGCAGTATTTT.

This clone showed up just a few times. The rearrangement links TRBV15 to TRBJ2-1, with 10 bases fitting TRBD2. The CDR3 sequence is 19 residues long. The germline V gene encodes CDR1 LNHNV and CDR2 YYDKDF (reference sequence). Trimming removed 1 base from V and 7 bases from J; junction bases left unmatched: 16. DNA for the CDR3: TGTGCCACCAGCAGAGCTAAGGGAGCGGCTAGCGGGAGTTTGAATGAGCAGTTCTTC. Translated, it gives CATSRAKGAASGSLNEQFF.

This clone was picked up a small number of times. The rearrangement links TRBV27 to TRBJ1-1; weak D call: TRBD1 (6 bases). Trimming shortened V by 7 bases and J by 0 bases, and 15 bases separated the two germline ends. The germline V gene encodes CDR1 MNHEY and CDR2 SMNVEV (reference sequence). The CDR3 has 15 amino acids. CDR3 DNA: TGTGCCAGCATCAAACTGGCAGGGGTGAACACTGAAGCTTTCTTT. It yields the protein CASIKLAGVNTEAFF.

CDR3 DNA: TGTGCCAGCAGCAAACAGGGAAACACTGAAGCTTTCTTT. Amino acid sequence: CASSKQGNTEAFF. This chain uses TRBV13 with TRBJ1-1; TRBD1 might be the D (6 bases). The CDR3 extends over 13 amino acids. From germline, CDR1 is PRHDT and CDR2 FYEKMQ (reference sequence). Trimming stripped 5 bases from V and 2 bases from J, with 9 bases between.

A note on this clone: The identical CDR3 is also encoded by other nucleotide sequences in the sample. This chain joins TRBV7-9 and TRBJ2-2; no definite D call. Germline-derived CDR1 and CDR2 are SEHNR and FQNEAQ (reference sequence). Trimming removed 3 bases at V and 3 bases at J, with 2 bases between. The CDR3 is made up of 12 amino acids. CDR3 sequence: CASSLDTGELFF. The CDR3 region has the DNA TGTGCCAGCAGCTTGGACACCGGGGAGCTGTTTTTT.

The V gene is TRBV4-1, the J gene TRBJ2-1; possibly TRBD2 for D (6 bases). The V end was cut by 4 bases, the J end by 0 bases, with 16 bases between. Germline-derived CDR1 and CDR2 are MGHRA and YSYEKL. The CDR3 is 17 residues long. CDR3 sequence: CASSPGEVASSYNEQFF. CDR3 bases: TGCGCCAGCAGCCCCGGGGAGGTAGCCAGCTCCTACAATGAGCAGTTCTTC.

This clone was seen once. This rearrangement joins TRBV7-9 to TRBJ1-5; no reliable D call. Per germline, CDR1 SEHNR and CDR2 FQNEAQ (reference sequence). The germline V and J ends were trimmed by 3 bases and 7 bases, with 10 bases remaining between them. The CDR3 consists of 13 residues. For the CDR3, the DNA is TGTGCCAGCAGCTTGGGCCCCATACAGCCCCAGCATTTT. It codes for CASSLGPIQPQHF.

This clone has only a few counts. The chain employs TRBV6-5 and TRBJ2-1, with 7 bases identical to TRBD2. The ends lost 9 bases at V and 2 bases at J; junction bases unmatched: 1. The CDR3 spans 12 residues. Germline loops: CDR1 MNHEY, CDR2 SVGAGI. The DNA of the CDR3 is TGTGCCAGTAGCGGGCCCTACAATGAGCAGTTCTTC. Its translation: CASSGPYNEQFF.

This chain connects TRBV19 to TRBJ1-5; D remains ambiguous. Trimming cost V 6 bases and J 6 bases, with 12 bases left between them. The CDR3 has 13 amino acids. Germline CDR1 is LNHDA and CDR2 is SQIVND (reference sequence). CDR3 nucleotides: TGTGCCAGTAGGTTGGCCCTAGGTCAGCCCCAGCATTTT. It codes for CASRLALGQPQHF.

This clone occurred once. J is TRBJ2-3 and V is TRBV4-1; D is unclear. The CDR3 has 12 amino acids. V was cut by 1 base and J by 6 bases, with 5 bases left in between. Germline values: CDR1 MGHRA, CDR2 YSYEKL. As DNA, the CDR3 is TGCGCCAGCAGCCAAGTTTACGATACGCAGTATTTT. This codes for CASSQVYDTQYF.

For the CDR3, the DNA is TGCAGTGCCGATTTAGCCCCCCTCCGTTACTTC. It yields the protein CSADLAPLRYF. The V and J genes are TRBV20-1 and TRBJ2-5; D gene ambiguous. Germline loops: CDR1 DFQATT, CDR2 SNEGSKA (reference sequence). Trimming removed 6 bases from V and 14 bases from J, with 19 bases in between. The CDR3 consists of 11 residues.

The sample holds a few counts of this clone. The J gene is TRBJ2-6, the V gene TRBV5-6; D is undetermined. V lost 5 bases and J 0 bases, leaving 6 bases between the germline ends. Per germline, CDR1 SGHDT and CDR2 YYEEEE. This CDR3 spans 14 amino acids. The CDR3 loop reads CASRTSSGANVLTF. The CDR3 DNA is TGTGCCAGCAGGACAAGCTCTGGGGCCAACGTCCTGACTTTC.

The chain is built from TRBV27 and TRBJ2-1; D assignment may be TRBD1 or TRBD2 (5 bases each). V was pared by 4 bases and J by 15 bases, with 16 bases between. There are 12 residues in the CDR3. The germline gives CDR1 MNHEY, CDR2 SMNVEV (reference sequence). The CDR3 is CASSYDWGSLFF. CDR3 sequence (DNA): TGTGCCAGCAGTTACGATTGGGGGAGTCTGTTCTTC.

The J gene is TRBJ2-3, the V gene TRBV7-4; D perhaps matches TRBD1 (6 bases). The V gene lost 9 bases and the J gene lost 1 base, with 17 bases spanning the gap. This CDR3 contains 15 residues. CDR1 is SGHVT, CDR2 SQSDAQ, per germline. This CDR3 reads CARAGAEKRTDTQYF. The CDR3, as DNA: TGTGCCAGAGCAGGGGCGGAGAAACGCACAGATACGCAGTATTTT. Full variable domain (remainder filled in from reference TRBV7-4 and TRBJ2-3): GAGVSQSPRYKVAKRGRDVALRCDSISGHVTLYWYRQTLGQGSEVLTYSQSDAQRDKSGRPSGRFSAERPERSVSTLKIQRTEQGDSAVYLCARAGAEKRTDTQYFGPGTRLTVL.

V gene TRBV4-3 combines with J gene TRBJ1-2; possibly TRBD1 for D (5 bases). The CDR3 has 17 residues. The germline V gene encodes CDR1 LGHNA and CDR2 YSLEER. Trimming stripped 0 bases from V and 4 bases from J, with 18 bases between. The CDR3 spells CASSQDRRGTVTYGYTF. The CDR3 nucleotides are TGCGCCAGCAGCCAAGATAGGCGGGGGACGGTTACCTATGGCTACACCTTC.

This clone was seen only a few times. The V call is TRBV30, the J call TRBJ2-2; D ambiguous. With 5 bases removed from V and 7 bases from J, the gap between germline ends came to 17 bases. The V gene's germline CDR1 is GTSNPN and CDR2 SVGIG (reference sequence). The length of the CDR3 is 14 residues. Here the CDR3 DNA reads TGTGCCTGGTCAAGGGTTTCGATGGACGGGGAGCTGTTTTTT. Residues: CAWSRVSMDGELFF.

This clone was counted a few times. The CDR3 protein is CASSVGPGGRNQPQHF. Here the CDR3 DNA reads TGTGCCAGCAGCGTAGGTCCGGGCGGACGCAATCAGCCCCAGCATTTT. The chain has TRBV9 and TRBJ1-5, with no clear D. There are 16 residues in the CDR3. V shed 0 bases and J shed 2 bases, with 12 bases lying between them. Germline V gives CDR1 SGDLS, CDR2 YYNGEE.

This clone was seen a handful of times. The chain carries TRBV14 and TRBJ2-1; TRBD2 agrees at 10 bases. The CDR3 is 17 amino acids. Losses at the gene ends were 2 bases for V and 4 bases for J; bases not matched to a gene: 8. The germline V gene has CDR1 SGHDN and CDR2 FVKESK. The CDR3 DNA is TGTGCCAGCAGCCAACGCACGGGGACTAGCGTATACAATGAGCAGTTCTTC. Encoded protein: CASSQRTGTSVYNEQFF.

The V gene is TRBV19, the J gene TRBJ2-1, with D possibly TRBD2 on 5 matching bases. Germline V gene sequence: CDR1 LNHDA, CDR2 SQIVND (reference sequence). Between the trimmed V and J ends, which lost 3 bases and 2 bases, there was a span of 11 bases. There are 15 residues in the CDR3. This CDR3 is CASSIPAAPYNEQFF. In DNA form, the CDR3 reads TGTGCCAGTAGTATTCCAGCGGCACCCTACAATGAGCAGTTCTTC.

This clone was recorded a few times. This sequence joins TRBV19 and TRBJ2-3, with no clear D. The CDR3 loop spans 14 amino acids. V lost 3 bases and J 2 bases, leaving 9 bases between the germline ends. Germline CDR1 reads LNHDA; CDR2 reads SQIVND (reference sequence). Written as DNA, the CDR3 is TGTGCCAGTAGTATGTCACAAGCCACAGATACGCAGTATTTT. Its translation is CASSMSQATDTQYF.

V is TRBV7-2 and J is TRBJ2-6; D unresolved. The CDR3 totals 13 residues. The germline V gene has CDR1 SGHTA and CDR2 FQGNSA. V was clipped by 3 bases and J by 4 bases, with 4 bases between them. The CDR3 region is CASSFQGANVLTF. The CDR3 DNA sequence: TGTGCCAGCAGCTTTCAAGGGGCCAACGTCCTGACTTTC.

This clone was seen only a few times. The V and J genes are TRBV5-4 and TRBJ1-2, with D possibly matching TRBD1 (6 bases). The CDR3 extends over 13 amino acids. The V and J ends lost 4 bases and 2 bases respectively, with 9 bases between them. Germline assignment: CDR1 SGHNT and CDR2 YYREEE (reference sequence). The CDR3 nucleotides read TGTGCCAGCAGCATGGACAGCAACTATGGCTACACCTTC. Translated: CASSMDSNYGYTF.

This clone was observed a handful of times. The chain uses TRBV13 and TRBJ1-1, with D possibly being TRBD1 (5 bases). Germline lookup yields CDR1 PRHDT and CDR2 FYEKMQ (reference sequence). V lost 5 bases, J lost 2 bases, and 12 bases lay in between. This CDR3 comprises 14 residues. CDR3 sequence reads: CASSHRQNNTEAFF. CDR3 nucleotide sequence: TGTGCCAGCAGCCACAGACAGAACAACACTGAAGCTTTCTTT.

This clone was seen more than once but under ten times. The chain employs TRBV28 and TRBJ2-1; D gene unclear. The CDR3 has 11 amino acids. The germline V gene has CDR1 MDHEN and CDR2 SYDVKM. Trimming left V 4 bases short and J 5 bases short, with 3 bases between. The CDR3 sequence is CASSSHNEQFF. For the CDR3, the DNA is TGTGCCAGCAGTTCCCACAATGAGCAGTTCTTC.

There are a few counts of this clone. The same CDR3 is also encoded by other DNA sequences in this sample. The J gene is TRBJ2-5, the V gene TRBV14, with D perhaps TRBD2 (6 bases). Germline values: CDR1 SGHDN, CDR2 FVKESK. The CDR3 is made up of 12 amino acids. V lost 3 bases to trimming and J lost 4 bases, with 6 bases between them. The CDR3 DNA reads as TGTGCCAGCAGCCAGGGAGGAGAGACCCAGTACTTC. Amino acid sequence: CASSQGGETQYF. The variable domain in full, with the rest retrieved from reference TRBV14 and TRBJ2-5, is EAGVTQFPSHSVIEKGQTVTLRCDPISGHDNLYWYRRVMGKEIKFLLHFVKESKQDESGMPNNRFLAERTGGTYSTLKVQPAELEDSGVYFCASSQGGETQYFGPGTRLLVL.

The chain uses TRBV7-9 and TRBJ2-1; D is perhaps TRBD2 (5 bases). This CDR3 has 12 amino acids. The germline V gene has CDR1 SEHNR and CDR2 FQNEAQ (reference sequence). This chain's CDR3 is CAPAEAVNEQFF. CDR3 coding DNA: TGTGCGCCGGCGGAGGCGGTCAATGAGCAGTTCTTC. The full variable domain, with the rest looked up from reference TRBV7-9 and TRBJ2-1, is DTGVSQNPRHKITKRGQNVTFRCDPISEHNRLYWYRQTLGQGPEFLTYFQNEAQLEKSRLLSDRFSAERPKGSFSTLEIQRTEQGDSAMYLCAPAEAVNEQFFGPGTRLTVL.